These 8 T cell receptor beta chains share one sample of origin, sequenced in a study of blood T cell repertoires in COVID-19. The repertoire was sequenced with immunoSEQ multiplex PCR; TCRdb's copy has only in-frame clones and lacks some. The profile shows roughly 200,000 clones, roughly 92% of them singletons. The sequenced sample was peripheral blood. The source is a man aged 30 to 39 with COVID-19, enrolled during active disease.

The CDR3 loop reads CASSPLSGTGYHEQFF. The CDR3, as DNA: TGCGCCAGCAGCCCCTTATCCGGGACAGGGTACCATGAGCAGTTCTTC. The rearrangement uses TRBV4-1 and TRBJ2-1; TRBD1 matches at 9 bases. Germline loops: CDR1 MGHRA, CDR2 YSYEKL. Losses at the gene ends were 4 bases for V and 8 bases for J; bases not matched to a gene: 12. The CDR3 has 16 residues.

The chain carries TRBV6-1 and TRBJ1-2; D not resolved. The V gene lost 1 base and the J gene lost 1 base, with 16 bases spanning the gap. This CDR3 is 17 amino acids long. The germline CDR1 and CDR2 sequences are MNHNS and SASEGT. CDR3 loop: CASSEVVAQEHNYGYTF. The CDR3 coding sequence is TGTGCCAGCAGTGAAGTTGTGGCGCAGGAACATAACTATGGCTACACCTTC.

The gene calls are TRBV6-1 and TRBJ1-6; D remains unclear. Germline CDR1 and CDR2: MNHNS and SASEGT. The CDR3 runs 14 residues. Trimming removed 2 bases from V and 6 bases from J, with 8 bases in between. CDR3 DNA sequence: TGTGCCAGCAGTGAATCGGGGTCTAATTCACCCCTCCACTTT. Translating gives CASSESGSNSPLHF.

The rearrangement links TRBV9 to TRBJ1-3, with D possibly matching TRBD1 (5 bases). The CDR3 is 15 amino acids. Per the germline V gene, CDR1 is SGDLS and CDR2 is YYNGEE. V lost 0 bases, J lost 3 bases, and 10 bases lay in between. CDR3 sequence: CASSVAQGSGNTIYF. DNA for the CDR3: TGTGCCAGCAGCGTAGCCCAGGGTAGTGGAAACACCATATATTTT. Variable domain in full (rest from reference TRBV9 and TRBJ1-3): DSGVTQTPKHLITATGQRVTLRCSPRSGDLSVYWYQQSLDQGLQFLIQYYNGEERAKGNILERFSAQQFPDLHSELNLSSLELGDSALYFCASSVAQGSGNTIYFGEGSWLTVV.

CDR3 sequence: CASSGGTGGNTGELFF. The CDR3 nucleotides read TGTGCCAGCAGTGGGGGGACAGGGGGCAACACCGGGGAGCTGTTTTTT. The chain combines TRBV2 with TRBJ2-2, with 12 bases aligning to TRBD1. This CDR3 has 16 residues. The junction had 2 bases not matched to a gene; V was cut back by 4 bases and J by 2 bases. Germline V CDR1 and CDR2: SNHLY, FYNNEI. Supplemented by reference TRBV2 and TRBJ2-2, the full variable domain reads EPEVTQTPSHQVTQMGQEVILRCVPISNHLYFYWYRQILGQKVEFLVSFYNNEISEKSEIFDDQFSVERPDGSNFTLKIRSTKLEDSAMYFCASSGGTGGNTGELFFGEGSRLTVL.

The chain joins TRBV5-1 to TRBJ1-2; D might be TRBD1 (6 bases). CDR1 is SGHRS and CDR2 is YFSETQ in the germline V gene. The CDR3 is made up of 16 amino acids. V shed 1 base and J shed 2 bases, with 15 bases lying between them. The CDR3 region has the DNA TGCGCCAGCAGCTTGTGGAGTACAGGGTTAAACTATGGCTACACCTTC. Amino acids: CASSLWSTGLNYGYTF.

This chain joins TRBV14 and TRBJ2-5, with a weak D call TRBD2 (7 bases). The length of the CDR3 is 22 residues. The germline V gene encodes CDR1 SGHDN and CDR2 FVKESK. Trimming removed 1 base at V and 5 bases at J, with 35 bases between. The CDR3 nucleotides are TGTGCCAGCAGCCAAGTGAATACTGGTCCTTTTTGCAAGGGGAGGGGGTATGAGACCCAGTACTTC. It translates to CASSQVNTGPFCKGRGYETQYF. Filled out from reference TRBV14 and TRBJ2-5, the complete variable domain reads EAGVTQFPSHSVIEKGQTVTLRCDPISGHDNLYWYRRVMGKEIKFLLHFVKESKQDESGMPNNRFLAERTGGTYSTLKVQPAELEDSGVYFCASSQVNTGPFCKGRGYETQYFGPGTRLLVL.

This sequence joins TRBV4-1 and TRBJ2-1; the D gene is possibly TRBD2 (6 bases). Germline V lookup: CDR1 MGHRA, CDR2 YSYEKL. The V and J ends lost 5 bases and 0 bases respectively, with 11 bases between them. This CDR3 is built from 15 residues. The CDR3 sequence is CASSDGGSSYNEQFF. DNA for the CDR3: TGCGCCAGCAGCGACGGGGGTAGCTCCTACAATGAGCAGTTCTTC.